The source of this T cell receptor beta chain is a study of beta chain features in type 1 diabetes. Study information: Cells sorted and examined across all samples totaled 107,917,701. Whole-study results and caveats: Moderate yet significant TCRB CDR3 shortening was seen in Type 1 diabetes patients in all four CD4+ subsets. High-TCR-expressing cells could be over-represented by cDNA sequencing. Compared with healthy donors, patients appeared to share more similar naive, central memory and regulatory TCRB repertoires.

Reverse transcribing all isolated RNA meant expressed TCRB transcripts were sequenced. Repertoires were generated with immunoSEQ multiplex PCR, while TCRdb's copy carries only in-frame clones and drops some. The sample comprises under 850,000 clones, around 15% of which are singletons, and approximately 0.02% rests with the top ten. It was one heparinised blood draw, averaging about 110 mL, that each donor gave. This CDR3 is 13 amino acids long. V was clipped by 4 bases and J by 2 bases, with 7 bases between them. CDR1 and CDR2 (germline): SGHTA, FQGTGA. Details on this clone: As yet, its antigen is unknown.

The J gene is TRBJ2-3, the V gene TRBV7-3, with unresolved D. Sequenced sample: naive CD4+ T cells from blood. The clonotype was recovered from a man aged 18-30 years with type 1 diabetes. The CDR3 protein is CASSSHLTDTQYF. CDR3 DNA: TGTGCCAGCAGCTCCCATCTCACAGATACGCAGTATTTT.